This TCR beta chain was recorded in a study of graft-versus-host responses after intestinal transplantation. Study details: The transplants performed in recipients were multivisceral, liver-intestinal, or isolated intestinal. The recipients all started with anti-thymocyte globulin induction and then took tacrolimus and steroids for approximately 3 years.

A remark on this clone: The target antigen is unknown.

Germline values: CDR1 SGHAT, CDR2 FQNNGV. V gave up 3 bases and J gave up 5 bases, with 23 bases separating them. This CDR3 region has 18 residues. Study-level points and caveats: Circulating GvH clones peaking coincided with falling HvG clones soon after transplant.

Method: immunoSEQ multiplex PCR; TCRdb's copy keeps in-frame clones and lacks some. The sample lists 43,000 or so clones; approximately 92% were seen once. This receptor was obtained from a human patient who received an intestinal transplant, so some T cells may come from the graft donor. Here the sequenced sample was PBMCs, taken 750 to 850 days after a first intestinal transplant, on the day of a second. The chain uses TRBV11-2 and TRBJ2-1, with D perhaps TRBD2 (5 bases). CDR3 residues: CASSFVTLAYTSNNEQFF. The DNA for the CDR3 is TGTGCCAGCAGCTTTGTTACGTTAGCGTACACCTCGAACAATGAGCAGTTCTTC. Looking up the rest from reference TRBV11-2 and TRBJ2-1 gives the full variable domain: EAGVAQSPRYKIIEKRQSVAFWCNPISGHATLYWYQQILGQGPKLLIQFQNNGVVDDSQLPKDRFSAERLKGVDSTLKIQPAKLEDSAVYLCASSFVTLAYTSNNEQFFGPGTRLTVL.